This section outlines one T cell receptor beta chain sequence together with its context. Its antigen is unidentified. A junction boundary mismatches the germline segment, possibly from a read error. 5'RACE generated cDNA with 10-nucleotide random UMIs. From the 5' RACE reads, TCRdb called clonotypes with MiXCR, one entry per CDR3 protein. The table shows approximately 46,000 distinct CDR3 sequences, with 8% to 10% occurring only once. The data derive from a study of neurological immune-mediated disorders. CDR3 size: 15 residues. Germline CDR1 MNHEY, CDR2 SVGAGI. General study points: The level of TCR clonal expansion was highest in patients with HTLV-1-associated myelopathy and lowest in multiple sclerosis, where it fell below the level seen in healthy controls.

The time point: longitudinal time-point 1 (baseline). Source material was 2 million unsorted PBMCs, stored at -80 °C in RNAlater. This rearrangement joins TRBV6-5 to TRBJ2-3; 9 positions match TRBD2. Sequencing was done on a sample of PBMCs. The clonotype comes from a woman between 35 and 50 years old in good health. CDR3: CASSYLPLAGYTLYF. The CDR3 region has the DNA TGTGCCAGCAGTTACTTGCCGCTAGCGGGATATACGCTGTATTTT.